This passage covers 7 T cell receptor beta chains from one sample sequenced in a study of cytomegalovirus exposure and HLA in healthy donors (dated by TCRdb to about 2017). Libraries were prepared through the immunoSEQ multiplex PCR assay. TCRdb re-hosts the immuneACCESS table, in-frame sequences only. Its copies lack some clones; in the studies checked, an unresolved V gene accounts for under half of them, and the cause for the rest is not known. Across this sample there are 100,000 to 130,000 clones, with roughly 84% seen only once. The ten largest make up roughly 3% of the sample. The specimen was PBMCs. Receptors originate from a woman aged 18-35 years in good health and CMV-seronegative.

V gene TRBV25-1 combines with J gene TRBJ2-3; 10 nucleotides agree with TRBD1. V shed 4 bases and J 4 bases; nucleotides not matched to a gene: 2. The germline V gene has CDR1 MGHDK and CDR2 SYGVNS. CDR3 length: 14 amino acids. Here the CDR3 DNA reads TGTGCCAGCAGTGTGACAGGGGGCCCAGATACGCAGTATTTT. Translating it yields CASSVTGGPDTQYF.

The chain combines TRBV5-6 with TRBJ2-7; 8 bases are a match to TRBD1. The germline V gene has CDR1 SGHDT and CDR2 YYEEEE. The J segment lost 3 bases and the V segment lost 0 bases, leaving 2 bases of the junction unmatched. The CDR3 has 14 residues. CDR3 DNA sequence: TGTGCCAGCAGCTTGGGGACAGGGAACTACGAGCAGTACTTC. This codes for CASSLGTGNYEQYF.

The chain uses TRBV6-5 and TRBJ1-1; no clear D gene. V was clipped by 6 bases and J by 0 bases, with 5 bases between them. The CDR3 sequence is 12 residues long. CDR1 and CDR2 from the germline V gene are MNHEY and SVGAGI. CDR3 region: CASSGMNTEAFF. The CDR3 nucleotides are TGTGCCAGCAGCGGTATGAACACTGAAGCTTTCTTT.

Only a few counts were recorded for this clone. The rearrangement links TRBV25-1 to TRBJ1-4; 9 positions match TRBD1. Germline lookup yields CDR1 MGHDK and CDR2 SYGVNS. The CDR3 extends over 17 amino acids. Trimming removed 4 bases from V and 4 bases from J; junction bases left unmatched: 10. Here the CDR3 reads CASSGRDRVSGNEKLFF. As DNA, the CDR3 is TGTGCCAGCAGTGGCCGGGACAGGGTCTCTGGTAATGAAAAACTGTTTTTT.

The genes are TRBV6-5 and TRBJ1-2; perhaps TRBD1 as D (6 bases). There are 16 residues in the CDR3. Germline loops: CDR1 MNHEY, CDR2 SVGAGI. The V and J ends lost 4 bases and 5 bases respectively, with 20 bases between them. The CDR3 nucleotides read TGTGCCAGCAGTTCCGTTCGAAGTCCCAGGGGATATGGCTACACCTTC. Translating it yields CASSSVRSPRGYGYTF.

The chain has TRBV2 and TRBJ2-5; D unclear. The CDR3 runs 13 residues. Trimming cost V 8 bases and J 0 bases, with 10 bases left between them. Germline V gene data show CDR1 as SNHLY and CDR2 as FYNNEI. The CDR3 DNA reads TGTGCCAGCCTCACGGTACACCAAGAGACCCAGTACTTC. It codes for CASLTVHQETQYF.

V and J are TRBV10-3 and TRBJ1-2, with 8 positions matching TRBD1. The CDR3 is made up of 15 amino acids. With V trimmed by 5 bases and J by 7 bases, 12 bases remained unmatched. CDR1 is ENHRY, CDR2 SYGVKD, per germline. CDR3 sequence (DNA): TGTGCCATCAGTCTGGAGCAGGGGGCAAAATCTGGCTACACCTTC. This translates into CAISLEQGAKSGYTF.